The rows below give T cell receptor beta chains drawn from one sample of a study of Ad26.COV2.S vaccination and SARS-CoV-2 variants. This table comes from immunoSEQ multiplex PCR, and its TCRdb copy is limited to in-frame clones, with some not included. This sample has around 450,000 clones, with around 89% found just once. This sample comprised peripheral blood, obtained in a trial of Ad26.COV2.S vaccine versus placebo. The receptors here all came from a person aged 18-60 years who received the Ad26.COV2.S COVID-19 vaccine or a placebo. Each CDR3 is given with its conserved first and last residue. The D gene is left open where the match is weak. Clone size is not always given. Where it is, it says once, few, many or a class for expanded clones.

v_call: TRBV5-4
j_call: TRBJ2-7
d_call: TRBD1
clone_size: .
cdr3_aa: CASSLEGQGNEQYF
cdr3_nt: TGTGCCAGCAGCTTGGAGGGACAGGGGAACGAGCAGTACTTC

v_call: TRBV4-3
j_call: TRBJ1-4
d_call: .
clone_size: .
cdr3_aa: CASSQGTAGTNEKLFF
cdr3_nt: TGCGCCAGCAGCCAAGGAACGGCAGGGACTAATGAAAAACTGTTTTTT

v_call: TRBV29-1
j_call: TRBJ1-1
d_call: TRBD1
clone_size: .
cdr3_aa: CSARTGGSNTEAFF
cdr3_nt: TGCAGCGCGCGGACAGGGGGCTCGAACACTGAAGCTTTCTTT

v_call: TRBV28
j_call: TRBJ1-5
d_call: .
clone_size: .
cdr3_aa: CATNRGPRNQPQHF
cdr3_nt: TGTGCCACCAACCGGGGCCCGCGGAATCAGCCCCAGCATTTT

v_call: TRBV9
j_call: TRBJ1-5
d_call: .
clone_size: .
cdr3_aa: CASSPAGLNQPQHF
cdr3_nt: TGTGCCAGCAGCCCAGCAGGGCTGAATCAGCCCCAGCATTTT

v_call: TRBV21-1
j_call: TRBJ1-2
d_call: .
clone_size: .
cdr3_aa: CASSKFPWDRVIYGYTF
cdr3_nt: TGTGCCAGCAGCAAATTTCCCTGGGACAGGGTGATCTATGGCTACACCTTC

v_call: TRBV7-2
j_call: TRBJ2-2
d_call: .
clone_size: .
cdr3_aa: CASSFAETPAGELFF
cdr3_nt: TGTGCCAGCAGCTTTGCCGAAACTCCCGCCGGGGAGCTGTTTTTT

v_call: TRBV27
j_call: TRBJ2-1
d_call: .
clone_size: .
cdr3_aa: CASFTADSSSYNEQFF
cdr3_nt: TGTGCCAGCTTTACGGCAGATTCAAGCTCCTACAATGAGCAGTTCTTC

v_call: TRBV5-1
j_call: TRBJ1-1
d_call: .
clone_size: .
cdr3_aa: CASSSNRDPRWGTEAFF
cdr3_nt: TGCGCCAGCAGCTCAAACAGGGATCCCCGCTGGGGCACTGAAGCTTTCTTT

v_call: TRBV30
j_call: TRBJ1-2
d_call: .
clone_size: .
cdr3_aa: CAWSVWREHGYTF
cdr3_nt: TGTGCCTGGAGTGTATGGAGGGAGCATGGCTACACCTTC

v_call: TRBV2
j_call: TRBJ1-4
d_call: .
clone_size: .
cdr3_aa: CASSITNEKLFF
cdr3_nt: TGTGCCAGCAGCATCACGAATGAAAAACTGTTTTTT

v_call: TRBV13
j_call: TRBJ2-3
d_call: .
clone_size: .
cdr3_aa: CASSYELRDTQYF
cdr3_nt: TGTGCCAGCAGCTACGAGTTACGAGATACGCAGTATTTT

v_call: TRBV10-2
j_call: TRBJ1-1
d_call: .
clone_size: .
cdr3_aa: CASSENQDTEAFF
cdr3_nt: TGCGCCAGCAGTGAGAACCAGGACACTGAAGCTTTCTTT

v_call: TRBV28
j_call: TRBJ1-4
d_call: .
clone_size: .
cdr3_aa: CASRLTDFNEKLFF
cdr3_nt: TGTGCCAGCAGACTGACAGACTTTAATGAAAAACTGTTTTTT

v_call: TRBV21-1
j_call: TRBJ2-2
d_call: .
clone_size: .
cdr3_aa: CASSSRDRVRDTGELFF
cdr3_nt: TGTGCCAGCAGCTCCCGGGACAGGGTTAGGGACACCGGGGAGCTGTTTTTT

v_call: TRBV6-2/TRBV6-3
j_call: TRBJ2-7
d_call: .
clone_size: few
cdr3_aa: CASSYSDTYEQYF
cdr3_nt: TGTGCCAGCAGTTACTCGGACACCTACGAGCAGTACTTC

v_call: TRBV28
j_call: TRBJ1-2
d_call: .
clone_size: .
cdr3_aa: CASSSAGRVGGYTF
cdr3_nt: TGTGCCAGCAGTTCGGCAGGGCGGGTGGGTGGCTACACCTTC

v_call: TRBV7-3
j_call: TRBJ2-3
d_call: .
clone_size: .
cdr3_aa: CASSLGGQMSDTQYF
cdr3_nt: TGTGCCAGCAGCTTGGGGGGACAGATGTCAGATACGCAGTATTTT

v_call: TRBV18
j_call: TRBJ2-5
d_call: .
clone_size: .
cdr3_aa: CASSPVLETQYF
cdr3_nt: TGTGCCAGCTCACCAGTGCTAGAGACCCAGTACTTC

v_call: TRBV11-3
j_call: TRBJ2-3
d_call: TRBD2
clone_size: .
cdr3_aa: CASSVRGDTDTQYF
cdr3_nt: TGTGCCAGCAGCGTGCGGGGGGACACAGATACGCAGTATTTT

v_call: TRBV9
j_call: TRBJ2-3
d_call: TRBD2
clone_size: .
cdr3_aa: CASSVLAGTMDTQYF
cdr3_nt: TGTGCCAGCAGCGTGCTAGCGGGGACAATGGATACGCAGTATTTT

v_call: TRBV7-2
j_call: TRBJ1-5
d_call: .
clone_size: .
cdr3_aa: CASSLVEGNQPQHF
cdr3_nt: TGTGCCAGCAGCTTAGTGGAGGGGAATCAGCCCCAGCATTTT

v_call: TRBV6-2/TRBV6-3
j_call: TRBJ2-5
d_call: TRBD1
clone_size: .
cdr3_aa: CASSRDSQETQYF
cdr3_nt: TGTGCCAGCAGCCGGGACAGTCAAGAGACCCAGTACTTC

v_call: TRBV6-5
j_call: TRBJ1-5
d_call: .
clone_size: .
cdr3_aa: CAIQEWGDQPQHF
cdr3_nt: TGTGCCATTCAAGAATGGGGAGATCAGCCCCAGCATTTT

v_call: TRBV9
j_call: TRBJ1-3
d_call: .
clone_size: .
cdr3_aa: CASSVGAGRLSGNTIYF
cdr3_nt: TGTGCCAGCAGCGTAGGGGCAGGCCGACTTTCTGGAAACACCATATATTTT

v_call: TRBV13
j_call: TRBJ2-6
d_call: TRBD1
clone_size: .
cdr3_aa: CASSLEQGAYGANVLTF
cdr3_nt: TGTGCCAGCAGCTTAGAACAGGGGGCTTATGGGGCCAACGTCCTGACTTTC

v_call: TRBV11-2
j_call: TRBJ1-1
d_call: .
clone_size: .
cdr3_aa: CASSFGTEAFF
cdr3_nt: TGTGCCAGCAGCTTTGGAACTGAAGCTTTCTTT

v_call: TRBV5-1
j_call: TRBJ1-3
d_call: .
clone_size: .
cdr3_aa: CASSFEGNTIYF
cdr3_nt: TGCGCCAGCAGCTTTGAAGGAAACACCATATATTTT

v_call: TRBV7-2
j_call: TRBJ2-5
d_call: .
clone_size: .
cdr3_aa: CASSYGWEETQYF
cdr3_nt: TGTGCCAGCAGTTACGGGTGGGAAGAGACCCAGTACTTC

v_call: TRBV7-2
j_call: TRBJ2-5
d_call: TRBD2
clone_size: .
cdr3_aa: CASSLDRGGSGKETQYF
cdr3_nt: TGTGCCAGCAGCTTAGACCGCGGGGGTAGCGGGAAGGAGACCCAGTACTTC

v_call: TRBV7-9
j_call: TRBJ1-2
d_call: .
clone_size: few
cdr3_aa: CASSIGISYGYTF
cdr3_nt: TGTGCCAGCAGTATCGGAATATCCTATGGCTACACCTTC

v_call: TRBV7-2
j_call: TRBJ1-2
d_call: .
clone_size: few
cdr3_aa: CASSLVASSNYGYTF
cdr3_nt: TGTGCCAGCAGCTTAGTGGCCAGTTCTAACTATGGCTACACCTTC

v_call: TRBV4-1
j_call: TRBJ1-1
d_call: .
clone_size: .
cdr3_aa: CASYGENTEAFF
cdr3_nt: TGCGCCAGCTACGGCGAGAACACTGAAGCTTTCTTT

v_call: TRBV9
j_call: TRBJ1-3
d_call: .
clone_size: .
cdr3_aa: CASSGGGVNTIYF
cdr3_nt: TGTGCCAGCAGCGGCGGGGGTGTGAACACCATATATTTT

v_call: TRBV21-1
j_call: TRBJ1-5
d_call: .
clone_size: .
cdr3_aa: CASSHSGTKTPWGNQPQHF
cdr3_nt: TGTGCCAGCAGTCACAGTGGTACCAAGACACCTTGGGGCAATCAGCCCCAGCATTTT

v_call: TRBV6-5
j_call: TRBJ2-2
d_call: .
clone_size: .
cdr3_aa: CASSPGPNTGELFF
cdr3_nt: TGTGCCAGCAGTCCAGGCCCGAACACCGGGGAGCTGTTTTTT

v_call: TRBV9
j_call: TRBJ2-5
d_call: TRBD1
clone_size: .
cdr3_aa: CASSPKDRAQETQYF
cdr3_nt: TGTGCCAGCAGCCCAAAGGACAGGGCCCAAGAGACCCAGTACTTC